A selection of T cell receptor beta chains follows, all from one sample in a study of naive and memory T cell subsets. Each CDR3 protein gets one entry after TCRdb re-called the UMI-ligation and nested PCR reads with MiXCR. The sample carries tens of thousands of distinct CDR3 sequences, over 8.5% recorded once. Sequencing used naive CD8+ T cells from blood. These receptors all stem from a human donor in good health. The CDR3 runs from the conserved cysteine through the conserved F or W. A D gene is named only where the DNA matches it firmly. Not every row has a clone size; where given, it reads once, few, many or a size class.

d_call clone_size j_call v_call cdr3_nt cdr3_aa
TRBD1 - TRBJ2-7 TRBV28 TGTGCCAGCGCGGAGGGATACAGGGGGCGCCGCGAGCAGTACTTC CASAEGYRGRREQYF
- - TRBJ2-3 TRBV5-1 TGCGCCAGCAGCTTGGGTTCTAGCACCACAGATACGCAGTATTTT CASSLGSSTTDTQYF
TRBD1 - TRBJ2-1 TRBV7-9 TGTGCCAGCAGCCCCCCATCCGGGACAGGGCGGAATGAGCAGTTCTTC CASSPPSGTGRNEQFF
- many TRBJ2-7 TRBV29-1 TGCAGCGCGGCAGGGGGGAAGAGCTCCTACGAGCAGTACTTC CSAAGGKSSYEQYF
- few TRBJ2-7 TRBV4-1 TGCGCCAGCAGCCGCTACGGCGGCCTTACCTACGAGCAGTACTTC CASSRYGGLTYEQYF
- - TRBJ2-1 TRBV10-3 TGTGCCATCAGTGATTTGGGCGAGCAGTTCTTC CAISDLGEQFF
- many TRBJ2-5 TRBV5-1 TGCGCCAGCAGCTTGGACAACCGGGGCCCGGAGGAGACCCAGTACTTC CASSLDNRGPEETQYF
TRBD2 many TRBJ2-1 TRBV28 TGTGCCAGCAGTTTATGGGACCCCGGGACTAGTGTGGAATTTATCTACAATGAGCAGTTCTTC CASSLWDPGTSVEFIYNEQFF
TRBD2 - TRBJ2-1 TRBV4-2 TGTGCCAGCGGACTAGGGCAGCCGCAGTTCTTC CASGLGQPQFF
TRBD2 few TRBJ2-2 TRBV5-1 TGCGCCAGCAGCTTGTACGTCCGGGAGGCCTCCACCGGGGAGCTGTTTTTT CASSLYVREASTGELFF
- few TRBJ1-2 TRBV16 TGTGCCAGCAGCCAATCTAAGGGGTATGGCTACACCTTC CASSQSKGYGYTF
TRBD1 - TRBJ1-1 TRBV11-2 TGTGCCAGCAGCTTTCGGCCGGGACAGTGGGAAAAAACTGAAGCTTTCTTT CASSFRPGQWEKTEAFF
- - TRBJ1-6 TRBV7-8 TGTGCCAGCAGCTTGGGGGGTTTCTCCTATAATTCACCCCTCCACTTT CASSLGGFSYNSPLHF
TRBD2 - TRBJ2-3 TRBV3-1 TGTGCCAGCAGCCGAGTCACCGGGACTAGCGGGACCCCTAGCACAGATACGCAGTATTTT CASSRVTGTSGTPSTDTQYF
TRBD2 many TRBJ2-1 TRBV20-1 TGCAGTGGCTTCCCCCCTAGCGGGAACTCCTACAATGAGCAGTTCTTC CSGFPPSGNSYNEQFF
- - TRBJ2-3 TRBV7-3 TGTGCCAGCAGCACACCGGGGCCTCCAGATACGCAGTATTTT CASSTPGPPDTQYF
- - TRBJ2-2 TRBV6-2/TRBV6-3 TGTGCCAGCAGTTACTCGACGGGCACCGGGGAGCTGTTTTTT CASSYSTGTGELFF
- many TRBJ2-2 TRBV9 TGTGCCAGCAGCGTAGCGGGGACTTCCACCGGGGAGCTGTTTTTT CASSVAGTSTGELFF
- few TRBJ2-7 TRBV27 TGTGCCAGCAGTTTGGCGCGGGGGCGCGAGCAGTACTTC CASSLARGREQYF
- - TRBJ2-7 TRBV29-1 TGCAGCGTTGAAGGCCCGGACAGCTACTCCTACGAGCAGTACTTC CSVEGPDSYSYEQYF
TRBD2 few TRBJ2-3 TRBV13 TGTGCCAGCAGCCCCCTCCCTGCCGGGACTAGCGGCTCAGATACGCAGTATTTT CASSPLPAGTSGSDTQYF
- many TRBJ2-1 TRBV20-1 TGCAGTGCTAATTCCCCGGCGAGCTCCTACAATGAGCAGTTCTTC CSANSPASSYNEQFF
TRBD2 - TRBJ2-7 TRBV12-3/TRBV12-4 TGTGCCAGCCTACACCTTAGCGGGAGGGTCTACTACGAGCAGTACTTC CASLHLSGRVYYEQYF
- - TRBJ2-1 TRBV28 TGTGCCAGTAGTTTCGGGCAGAGCTCCTACAATGAGCAGTTCTTC CASSFGQSSYNEQFF
- few TRBJ2-7 TRBV2 TGTGCCAGCAGCGAGGCCGGGACCCGAAGATACGAGCAGTACTTC CASSEAGTRRYEQYF
- many TRBJ2-1 TRBV6-5 TGTGCCAGCAGTTGGGGGCCTAATGGTAATGAGCAGTTCTTC CASSWGPNGNEQFF
- many TRBJ2-4 TRBV7-9 TGTGCCAGCAGCCCTCCCCTGGAAAACATTCAGTACTTC CASSPPLENIQYF
TRBD1 many TRBJ1-1 TRBV12-3/TRBV12-4 TGTGCCAGCAGTCCTGGGACAGGGATTTCTGAAGCTTTCTTT CASSPGTGISEAFF
- few TRBJ2-5 TRBV15 TGTGCCACCAGCACGGGGGTAGGGGAGACCCAGTACTTC CATSTGVGETQYF
TRBD2 few TRBJ2-3 TRBV7-9 TGTGCCAGCAGCTTAAGGGGAGCGGGAGAGTCGGAATATTTT CASSLRGAGESEYF
TRBD2 many TRBJ2-1 TRBV29-1 TGCAGCGTTGAAGTGTGGACTAGCGGGAGCCCTGAGCAGTTCTTC CSVEVWTSGSPEQFF
- many TRBJ2-7 TRBV4-2 TGTGCCAGCAGCCAAGGGGGAACCGACGGGCAGTACTTC CASSQGGTDGQYF
- - TRBJ2-1 TRBV12-3/TRBV12-4 TGTGCCAGCAGTTTTCCCGGGACTGCCTACAATGAGCAGTTCTTC CASSFPGTAYNEQFF
TRBD1 many TRBJ2-2 TRBV7-8 TGTGCCAGCAGCCCACGGGACAGGGGGGGTAACACCGGGGAGCTGTTTTTT CASSPRDRGGNTGELFF
- - TRBJ1-1 TRBV6-2/TRBV6-3 TGTGCCAGCAGTTACTCGGGCAGAGAAGCTTTCTTT CASSYSGREAFF
TRBD1 - TRBJ2-7 TRBV28 TGTGCCAGCAGCTCCTGGCAGGGGGAAGAATACGAGCAGTACTTC CASSSWQGEEYEQYF
TRBD1 - TRBJ2-7 TRBV6-2/TRBV6-3 TGTGCCAGCAGTTGGCGGCCGGGACAGGGTAAGGTCGAGCAGAACTTC CASSWRPGQGKVEQNF
- few TRBJ2-5 TRBV29-1 TGCAGCGTTGAAGGGGGACTGATCCCGGAGACCCAGTACTTC CSVEGGLIPETQYF
TRBD1 few TRBJ2-7 TRBV10-3 TGTGCCATCAGTGAGTCCGGGACAGCCTCCTACGAGCAGTACTTC CAISESGTASYEQYF
- - TRBJ2-1 TRBV5-1 TGCGCCAGCAGTATCGGCAGCACTATGTACAATGAGCAGTTCTTC CASSIGSTMYNEQFF
TRBD1 - TRBJ2-7 TRBV29-1 TGCAGCGTTGAGGTAAGGGACAGGTCAACGGCATACGAGCAGTACTTC CSVEVRDRSTAYEQYF
- many TRBJ2-1 TRBV28 TGTGCCAGCATATCGGAGAGCTCCTACAATGAGCAGTTCTTC CASISESSYNEQFF
- few TRBJ2-3 TRBV29-1 TGCAGCGTTGTAACTGGAGTCACAGATACGCAGTATTTT CSVVTGVTDTQYF
TRBD2 few TRBJ2-7 TRBV4-1 TGCGCCAGCAGCCAAGATGTGGAGGGGGAGGTGGGAGCGGGAGGATCTTACGAGCAGTACTTC CASSQDVEGEVGAGGSYEQYF
- - TRBJ2-1 TRBV9 TGTGCCAGCAGCCCCTCGGGGCATGAGCAGTTCTTC CASSPSGHEQFF
- - TRBJ2-7 TRBV7-8 TGTGCCAGCAGCTTTGGGGGGGGGGCGCCGAGGGAGCAGTACTTC CASSFGGGAPREQYF
- few TRBJ2-5 TRBV20-1 TGCAGTGCGGCAGAGAGTAGCCAAGCGACCCAGTACTTC CSAAESSQATQYF
- - TRBJ2-3 TRBV29-1 TGCAGCGTCTTGACAGGGAGGATCACAGATACGCAGTATTTT CSVLTGRITDTQYF
- many TRBJ1-1 TRBV29-1 TGCAGCGTTGAAGATCATCAGCGCACTGAAGCTTTCTTT CSVEDHQRTEAFF
TRBD2 many TRBJ2-7 TRBV7-9 TGTGCCAGCAGCGGAGAGGGACTAGCGGGATTCTACGAGCAGTACTTC CASSGEGLAGFYEQYF
- - TRBJ1-1 TRBV7-7 TGTGCCAGCAGCCCATACAGGGCTAGGGACACTGAAGCTTTCTTT CASSPYRARDTEAFF
- few TRBJ2-5 TRBV13 TGTGCCAGCAGCTTAACGGGAGAAGGAGAGACCCAGTACTTC CASSLTGEGETQYF
- - TRBJ2-3 TRBV4-2 TGTGCCAGCAGCCAAGATGCAGGGGGCACAGATACGCAGTATTTT CASSQDAGGTDTQYF
- few TRBJ1-4 TRBV7-9 TGTGCCAGCAGCATGCCAACTAATGAAAAACTGTTTTTT CASSMPTNEKLFF